In this sample, the clone carrying this T cell receptor beta chain turned up a few times. The antigen is undetermined. The entry originates in a study of Ad26.COV2.S vaccination and SARS-CoV-2 variants. At the level of the study: Donor was assigned to the Ad26.COV2.S arm of trial COV1001. Into the muscle, Ad26.COV2.S was dosed once or twice, 56 days apart.

Broader study findings: Among vaccine recipients, spike-specific TCR breadth exceeded that of placebo recipients.

Regarding treatment: roughly 20 received Ad26.COV2.S at low or high dose, single or two shots; several received placebo; per-sample allocation not given. It was on day 63 after the first vaccine or placebo injection that samples were taken. The shot given was an Ad26 vector that makes Wuhan-strain SARS-CoV-2 spike. Sequencing used immunoSEQ multiplex PCR; TCRdb keeps in-frame clones, though not all of them. The table has 300,000 to 400,000 clones, roughly 91% seen once. The CDR3 is made up of 12 amino acids. The germline V gene has CDR1 SGHVS and CDR2 FQNEAQ. With 5 bases removed from V and 10 bases from J, the gap between germline ends came to 12 bases.

The sequence was obtained from a person between 18 and 59 years old who received the Ad26.COV2.S COVID-19 vaccine or a placebo. The sample consisted of peripheral blood, taken in a trial of Ad26.COV2.S vaccine versus placebo. This sequence joins TRBV7-8 and TRBJ1-5; D is possibly TRBD1 (6 bases). The CDR3 protein is CASSPGGPPQHF. DNA for the CDR3: TGTGCCAGCAGCCCGGGGGGCCCACCCCAGCATTTT.